The 23 T cell receptor beta chains in this list originate from one sample, sequenced in a study of response to subunit inactivated influenza vaccine. MiXCR, run by TCRdb on the RT-PCR reads, gives a single entry per CDR3 protein. The data contain about 540,000 distinct CDR3 sequences, 11% to 15% of them singletons. The sample here was PBMCs from blood, taken approximately 13 days after vaccination. The receptors originated from a man over 45 who received an inactivated influenza vaccine.

The V and J genes are TRBV20-1 and TRBJ2-3, with 9 nucleotides matching TRBD1. Germline-derived CDR1 and CDR2 are DFQATT and SNEGSKA (reference sequence). The CDR3 is 13 residues long. The ends lost 4 bases at V and 4 bases at J; junction bases unmatched: 3. The CDR3: CSATRQGADTQYF. The CDR3 DNA is TGCAGTGCTACCCGACAGGGGGCAGATACGCAGTATTTT.

Only a few counts were recorded for this clonotype. The chain is built from TRBV12-3 or TRBV12-4 and TRBJ1-1; no reliable D call. V was clipped by 3 bases and J by 1 base, with 9 bases between them. The CDR3 extends over 14 amino acids. CDR3 residues: CASSFTEGNTEAFF. In DNA, the CDR3 is TGTGCCAGCAGTTTTACAGAGGGGAACACTGAAGCTTTCTTT.

This clonotype was seen ten or more times. The J gene is TRBJ2-5, the V gene TRBV18, with D possibly TRBD1 on 6 matching bases. The ends were cut back, 6 bases at V and 2 bases at J, with 10 bases in the middle. The CDR3 is made up of 13 amino acids. Germline CDR1 reads KGHSH; CDR2 reads LQKENI. CDR3 in amino acids: CASSRDKQETQYF. In DNA form, the CDR3 reads TGTGCCAGCTCTCGGGACAAGCAAGAGACCCAGTACTTC.

V gene TRBV21-1 combines with J gene TRBJ2-7; TRBD2 is the table's D call and was not checked against the DNA. TRBV21-1 is an annotated pseudogene. The CDR3 length is 19 residues. The CDR3 nucleotides are TGTGCCAGCAGCAAGCCCTCACCCCAAGGACCAAACATACTCTACGAGCAGTACTTC. Protein sequence: CASSKPSPQGPNILYEQYF.

This clonotype appeared a few times. V and J are TRBV29-1 and TRBJ2-5; D tentatively fits TRBD1 or TRBD2 (5 bases each). The V end was cut by 6 bases, the J end by 5 bases, with 34 bases between. The germline V gene has CDR1 SQVTM and CDR2 ANQGSEA. The CDR3 length is 19 residues. In DNA form, the CDR3 reads TGCAGCGTCGGCAATTGGGGCTGGTCGGGCCCTAGCCCTCGGGAGACCCAGTACTTC. Its protein is CSVGNWGWSGPSPRETQYF. The variable domain in full, with the rest retrieved from reference TRBV29-1 and TRBJ2-5, is SAVISQKPSRDICQRGTSLTIQCQVDSQVTMMFWYRQQPGQSLTLIATANQGSEATYESGFVIDKFPISRPNLTFSTLTVSNMSPEDSSIYLCSVGNWGWSGPSPRETQYFGPGTRLLVL.

This clonotype has just a few counts. The J gene is TRBJ1-3, the V gene TRBV6-1; D is uncertain. The ends were cut back, 2 bases at V and 1 base at J, with 6 bases in the middle. Germline assignment: CDR1 MNHNS and CDR2 SASEGT. CDR3 length: 14 amino acids. This CDR3 reads CASSEPVSGNTIYF. The CDR3 DNA sequence: TGTGCCAGCAGTGAACCCGTGTCTGGAAACACCATATATTTT.

This clonotype was recorded at least ten times. The chain carries TRBV11-1 and TRBJ2-2, with D tentatively TRBD1 or TRBD2 (6 bases each). V lost 3 bases, J lost 5 bases, and 22 bases lay in between. This CDR3 contains 18 residues. CDR1 and CDR2 (germline): SGHAT, FQDESV (reference sequence). The CDR3 DNA follows: TGTGCCAGCAGCTTGAAGGGGGGACTTTTCGTCTTAACCGGGGAGCTGTTTTTT. This sequence encodes CASSLKGGLFVLTGELFF.

V is TRBV4-2 and J is TRBJ2-7, with 9 bases that match TRBD2. This CDR3 spans 14 amino acids. V was pared by 6 bases and J by 6 bases, with 9 bases of the junction left unmatched. Germline CDR1 reads LGHNA; CDR2 reads YNFKEQ. Here the CDR3 DNA reads TGTGCCAGCAGTCCTGGCGGGAGGGCCCGCGAGCAGTACTTC. As protein: CASSPGGRAREQYF.

This clonotype was found many times. The chain links TRBV7-2 to TRBJ2-3; 8 positions match TRBD2. The CDR3 is made up of 16 amino acids. Germline V gene data show CDR1 as SGHTA and CDR2 as FQGNSA. V was clipped by 0 bases and J by 5 bases; unmatched bases: 7. CDR3 sequence (DNA): TGTGCCAGCAGCTTAGCGCTCCGCGGGAGGCTAGATACGCAGTATTTT. It is translated as CASSLALRGRLDTQYF.

This rearrangement joins TRBV12-3 or TRBV12-4 to TRBJ2-1; D possibly uses TRBD1 or TRBD2 (5 bases each). V shed 2 bases and J shed 7 bases, with 9 bases lying between them. The CDR3 extends over 13 amino acids. This chain's CDR3 is CASSLRGANEQFF. The CDR3 DNA sequence: TGTGCCAGCAGTTTAAGAGGGGCAAATGAGCAGTTCTTC.

The chain uses TRBV13 and TRBJ2-1, with TRBD2 matching 9 bases. CDR3 length: 17 amino acids. J gave up 5 bases and V 5 bases, and 13 bases lay outside the gene matches. Looked up from germline, CDR1 is PRHDT and CDR2 is FYEKMQ (reference sequence). This chain's CDR3 is CASSGEGLASINNEQFF. As DNA, the CDR3 is TGTGCCAGCAGCGGAGAAGGACTAGCGTCGATCAACAATGAGCAGTTCTTC.

This clonotype was counted between two and nine times. For the CDR3, the DNA is TGTGCCACCAGCAGAGATCGCGACGGAAGATGGACTAGCGGGTACAATGAGCAGTTCTTC. Protein: CATSRDRDGRWTSGYNEQFF. The chain carries TRBV15 and TRBJ2-1; 11 nucleotides align to TRBD2. CDR1 and CDR2 (germline): LNHNV, YYDKDF (reference sequence). Germline trimming cut 0 bases from V and 4 bases from J; bases unmatched to any gene: 14. The CDR3 extends over 20 amino acids. Full variable domain (outside the CDR3, taken from reference TRBV15 and TRBJ2-1): DAMVIQNPRYQVTQFGKPVTLSCSQTLNHNVMYWYQQKSSQAPKLLFHYYDKDFNNEADTPDNFQSRRPNTSFCFLDIRSPGLGDTAMYLCATSRDRDGRWTSGYNEQFFGPGTRLTVL.

The table lists this clonotype with a few counts. The chain couples TRBV20-1 to TRBJ1-2; TRBD1 matches 10 bases. The CDR3 is made up of 13 amino acids. V dropped 6 bases and J dropped 5; count of bases not matched to a gene: 6. Per the germline V gene, CDR1 is DFQATT and CDR2 is SNEGSKA (reference sequence). The DNA of the CDR3 is TGCAGTGCCAGGACAGGGGGGAGGTATGGCTACACCTTC. Its translation: CSARTGGRYGYTF.

This clonotype was seen at least ten times. The chain links TRBV20-1 to TRBJ2-7; 8 bases are shared with TRBD1. The CDR3 totals 12 residues. Germline CDR1 is DFQATT and CDR2 is SNEGSKA (reference sequence). J gave up 3 bases and V 6 bases, and 4 bases lay outside the gene matches. For the CDR3, the DNA is TGCAGTGCAGGACAGGGACGCTACGAGCAGTACTTC. Its protein is CSAGQGRYEQYF.

This clonotype was recorded many times. This sequence joins TRBV20-1 and TRBJ1-1; maybe TRBD1 (5 bases). Germline V gene lookup returns CDR1 DFQATT and CDR2 SNEGSKA (reference sequence). The V and J ends lost 5 bases and 10 bases respectively, with 14 bases between them. This CDR3 has 11 amino acids. The chain's CDR3 is CSALWGVRAFF. The CDR3 nucleotides are TGCAGTGCTCTATGGGGGGTTAGAGCTTTCTTT.

This clonotype was seen ten or more times. The gene calls are TRBV5-1 and TRBJ1-2, with D perhaps matching TRBD1 (6 bases). With 0 bases removed from V and 3 bases from J, the gap between germline ends came to 12 bases. Germline V gene data show CDR1 as SGHRS and CDR2 as YFSETQ. CDR3 size: 15 residues. The CDR3, as DNA: TGCGCCAGCAGCTTGGATTACAGGGTAGACTATGGCTACACCTTC. This translates into CASSLDYRVDYGYTF.

This clonotype was counted only a few times. The chain couples TRBV7-2 to TRBJ1-1; 7 bases map to TRBD1. This CDR3 has 13 amino acids. Germline-derived CDR1 and CDR2 are SGHTA and FQGNSA. The junction had 11 bases not matched to a gene; V was cut back by 5 bases and J by 11 bases. The CDR3 sequence: CASSPARDSLAFF. The CDR3 DNA reads TGTGCCAGCAGCCCCGCCCGGGACAGTTTGGCTTTCTTT.

The V call is TRBV6-1, the J call TRBJ2-5; D not certain. The V gene's germline CDR1 is MNHNS and CDR2 SASEGT. CDR3 length equals 11 residues. Trimming removed 10 bases at V and 2 bases at J, with 8 bases between. The CDR3 DNA sequence: TGTGCCACCCTGTCTCAAGAGACCCAGTACTTC. This gives the protein CATLSQETQYF.

The chain joins TRBV21-1 to TRBJ2-1; no check of the table's D call, TRBD2, against the DNA was made. TRBV21-1 is a pseudogene locus. The CDR3 has 22 residues. Here the CDR3 reads CASSKGKLGASGALKTSNEQFF. Here the CDR3 DNA reads TGTGCCAGCAGCAAAGGAAAATTGGGGGCTAGCGGGGCGCTAAAGACTAGTAATGAGCAGTTCTTC.

This clonotype has only a few counts. The rearrangement uses TRBV5-1 and TRBJ2-2, with no clear D. This CDR3 has 15 residues. The V and J ends lost 3 bases and 0 bases respectively, with 9 bases between them. The germline gives CDR1 SGHRS, CDR2 YFSETQ. CDR3 sequence (DNA): TGCGCCAGCAGCTCCCAGACCTCGAACACCGGGGAGCTGTTTTTT. Protein product: CASSSQTSNTGELFF. Combining the CDR3 with reference TRBV5-1 and TRBJ2-2 gives the whole variable domain KAGVTQTPRYLIKTRGQQVTLSCSPISGHRSVSWYQQTPGQGLQFLFEYFSETQRNKGNFPGRFSGRQFSNSRSEMNVSTLELGDSALYLCASSSQTSNTGELFFGEGSRLTVL.

This clonotype was observed many times. The chain has TRBV20-1 and TRBJ2-2; the match to TRBD1 covers 9 bases. Per germline, CDR1 DFQATT and CDR2 SNEGSKA (reference sequence). The CDR3 length is 18 residues. V trimming: 0 bases; J trimming: 4 bases; junction bases outside the gene matches: 12. In DNA, the CDR3 is TGCAGTGCTAGAGATCTTCGAACGGGACAGGGAGGCACCGGGGAGCTGTTTTTT. This codes for CSARDLRTGQGGTGELFF.

This clonotype has a handful of counts. The J gene is TRBJ2-2, the V gene TRBV5-1; 7 positions match TRBD2. CDR3 length: 16 residues. Germline V gives CDR1 SGHRS, CDR2 YFSETQ. V gave up 3 bases and J gave up 1 base; unmatched junction bases: 6. CDR3 sequence: CASSSPAGENTGELFF. As DNA, the CDR3 is TGCGCCAGCAGCTCCCCGGCGGGGGAGAACACCGGGGAGCTGTTTTTT.

This clonotype showed up just a few times. The chain employs TRBV18 and TRBJ2-7; 7 nucleotides match TRBD1. Germline V gives CDR1 KGHSH, CDR2 LQKENI. J gave up 6 bases and V 2 bases, and 13 bases lay outside the gene matches. The length of the CDR3 is 16 residues. The CDR3 here is CASSPRGTGALGEQYF. CDR3 bases: TGTGCCAGCTCACCAAGAGGTACAGGGGCACTCGGCGAGCAGTACTTC. Complete variable domain (other parts from reference TRBV18 and TRBJ2-7): NAGVMQNPRHLVRRRGQEARLRCSPMKGHSHVYWYRQLPEEGLKFMVYLQKENIIDESGMPKERFSAEFPKEGPSILRIQQVVRGDSAAYFCASSPRGTGALGEQYFGPGTRLTVT.